This T cell receptor (beta chain) comes out of a study of blood T cell repertoires in COVID-19. CDR3 size: 18 residues. The V gene's germline CDR1 is SGDLS and CDR2 YYNGEE. The trim removed 4 bases at V and 2 bases at J, leaving 14 bases unmatched. Here immunoSEQ multiplex PCR was the method, and the copy in TCRdb shows in-frame clones only, minus some. The data show tens of thousands of clones, about 85% seen once. The sequencing input was peripheral blood. This TCR was sampled from a woman of 80 years or more in a cohort sampled during active or convalescent COVID-19. J is TRBJ2-3 and V is TRBV9; TRBD2 aligns across 9 bases. CDR3 bases: TGTGCCAGCAGCCCACGGCAGGCTAGCGGGACGCCCACAGATACGCAGTATTTT. Translating gives CASSPRQASGTPTDTQYF.